A single sample is the source of the 21 T cell receptor beta chains below, sequenced in a study of blood T cell repertoires in COVID-19. Repertoires were generated with immunoSEQ multiplex PCR, while TCRdb's copy carries only in-frame clones and drops some. The sample has 250,000 to 300,000 clones, over 80% seen once. The sequencing input was peripheral blood. The receptor source for this set is a woman between 40 and 55 years old with acute or convalescent COVID-19.

The genes are TRBV19 and TRBJ2-3, with a weak D call TRBD1 (5 bases). Trimming pared 3 bases from V and 6 bases from J, leaving 13 bases between. Looked up from germline, CDR1 is LNHDA and CDR2 is SQIVND (reference sequence). CDR3 length: 14 amino acids. The CDR3 reads CASSMYTGFDTQYF. For the CDR3, the DNA is TGTGCCAGTAGTATGTATACAGGTTTTGATACGCAGTATTTT.

The chain carries TRBV29-1 and TRBJ2-1, with 8 nucleotides matching TRBD1. The V gene's germline CDR1 is SQVTM and CDR2 ANQGSEA. V lost 7 bases and J lost 1; bases outside the gene matches: 9. This CDR3 region has 15 residues. The CDR3 nucleotides read TGCAGCGCCGTCGAGCAGGGGGCATCCTACAATGAGCAGTTCTTC. As protein: CSAVEQGASYNEQFF.

The chain has TRBV7-2 and TRBJ1-3; tentative D call: TRBD1 (5 bases). V dropped 2 bases and J dropped 0 bases, with 11 bases sitting between them. This CDR3 is 16 amino acids long. Germline CDR1 reads SGHTA; CDR2 reads FQGNSA. This CDR3 is CASSLSGSLSGNTIYF. The CDR3 DNA reads TGTGCCAGCAGCTTATCAGGGTCCCTCTCTGGAAACACCATATATTTT. The full variable domain, rest sourced from reference TRBV7-2 and TRBJ1-3, is GAGVSQSPSNKVTEKGKDVELRCDPISGHTALYWYRQSLGQGLEFLIYFQGNSAPDKSGLPSDRFSAERTGGSVSTLTIQRTQQEDSAVYLCASSLSGSLSGNTIYFGEGSWLTVV.

V is TRBV7-2 and J is TRBJ2-1; TRBD2 aligns across 15 bases. The CDR3 is made up of 17 amino acids. V shed 5 bases and J 5 bases; nucleotides not matched to a gene: 7. Germline V CDR1 and CDR2: SGHTA, FQGNSA. CDR3 in amino acids: CASSARTSGGANNEQFF. CDR3 nucleotide sequence: TGTGCCAGCAGCGCGAGGACTAGCGGGGGGGCGAACAATGAGCAGTTCTTC.

The chain recombines TRBV6-1 with TRBJ1-1, with a possible D match to TRBD1 (5 bases). Germline V lookup: CDR1 MNHNS, CDR2 SASEGT. Trimming removed 1 base from V and 5 bases from J, with 8 bases in between. This CDR3 region has 13 residues. CDR3 amino acids: CASSEGGRTEAFF. DNA for the CDR3: TGTGCCAGCAGTGAAGGGGGCAGGACTGAAGCTTTCTTT.

The chain is built from TRBV30 and TRBJ1-5; D gene uncertain. The V and J ends lost 1 base and 6 bases respectively, with 10 bases between them. CDR1 is GTSNPN and CDR2 is SVGIG in the germline V gene (reference sequence). This CDR3 comprises 13 residues. The CDR3 DNA follows: TGTGCCTGGAGTGAAACCGGTGCTCAGCCCCAGCATTTT. The encoded protein is CAWSETGAQPQHF.

The J gene is TRBJ1-6, the V gene TRBV5-1; D remains unclear. The germline gives CDR1 SGHRS, CDR2 YFSETQ. The V and J ends lost 0 bases and 10 bases respectively, with 11 bases between them. The CDR3 has 14 residues. The CDR3 region is CASSLVSGGSPLHF. DNA of the CDR3: TGCGCCAGCAGCTTGGTATCTGGTGGCTCACCCCTCCACTTT.

V gene TRBV6-5 combines with J gene TRBJ1-2, with a weak D call TRBD1 (5 bases). Germline CDR1 is MNHEY and CDR2 is SVGAGI. The CDR3 extends over 12 amino acids. V gave up 6 bases and J gave up 8 bases, with 13 bases separating them. CDR3 DNA: TGTGCCAGCAGGCAGGGTCTCGGCGGCTACACCTTC. Its translation: CASRQGLGGYTF.

This sequence joins TRBV5-1 and TRBJ1-2; 10 bases agree with TRBD1. Germline CDR1 reads SGHRS; CDR2 reads YFSETQ. V lost 0 bases to trimming and J lost 9 bases; unmatched junction nucleotides: 8. The CDR3 contains 15 residues. The CDR3 loop is CASSLGDRGLGSYTF. In DNA, the CDR3 is TGCGCCAGCAGCTTGGGGGACAGGGGCCTCGGGAGCTACACCTTC. The complete variable domain, with remaining parts taken from reference TRBV5-1 and TRBJ1-2, reads KAGVTQTPRYLIKTRGQQVTLSCSPISGHRSVSWYQQTPGQGLQFLFEYFSETQRNKGNFPGRFSGRQFSNSRSEMNVSTLELGDSALYLCASSLGDRGLGSYTFGSGTRLTVV.

The chain carries TRBV5-1 and TRBJ2-3; weak D call: TRBD2 (6 bases). V lost 0 bases, J lost 3 bases, and 8 bases lay in between. Germline V CDR1 and CDR2: SGHRS, YFSETQ. This CDR3 region has 14 residues. DNA of the CDR3: TGCGCCAGCAGCTTGGCGGGACTGACAGATACGCAGTATTTT. Amino acids: CASSLAGLTDTQYF.

The CDR3 is CASRRTGTGNQPQHF. CDR3 nucleotide sequence: TGTGCCAGCCGCAGAACCGGGACAGGCAATCAGCCCCAGCATTTT. The rearrangement uses TRBV6-5 and TRBJ1-5, with 7 bases fitting TRBD1. The CDR3 spans 15 residues. V gave up 8 bases and J gave up 2 bases; unmatched junction bases: 9. From germline, CDR1 is MNHEY and CDR2 SVGAGI.

The rearrangement links TRBV29-1 to TRBJ1-1; 11 bases are shared with TRBD1. CDR3 length equals 15 residues. Germline V gene sequence: CDR1 SQVTM, CDR2 ANQGSEA. V trimming: 4 bases; J trimming: 4 bases; junction bases outside the gene matches: 8. For the CDR3, the DNA is TGCAGCGTTGGTGGGACAGGGGGGCCCGGCACTGAAGCTTTCTTT. Protein: CSVGGTGGPGTEAFF.

This chain connects TRBV29-1 to TRBJ2-5, with D possibly being TRBD2 (6 bases). The CDR3 covers 15 residues. From germline, CDR1 is SQVTM and CDR2 ANQGSEA. V lost 7 bases, J lost 4 bases, and 22 bases lay in between. CDR3 region: CSGGGAYSVTETQYF. The DNA of the CDR3 is TGCAGCGGGGGCGGGGCTTACTCGGTTACAGAGACCCAGTACTTC.

The chain combines TRBV5-6 with TRBJ1-2, with D uncertain. Between the trimmed V and J ends, which lost 0 bases and 3 bases, there was a span of 21 bases. The CDR3 is 18 amino acids. From germline, CDR1 is SGHDT and CDR2 YYEEEE. The CDR3 nucleotides read TGTGCCAGCAGCTTGGAGAGGCTACGGGGAATTAATTACTATGGCTACACCTTC. It yields the protein CASSLERLRGINYYGYTF. Filled out from reference TRBV5-6 and TRBJ1-2, the complete variable domain reads DAGVTQSPTHLIKTRGQQVTLRCSPKSGHDTVSWYQQALGQGPQFIFQYYEEEERQRGNFPDRFSGHQFPNYSSELNVNALLLGDSALYLCASSLERLRGINYYGYTFGSGTRLTVV.

Only one count was recorded for this clone. The chain joins TRBV5-1 to TRBJ2-5; D may be TRBD1 (6 bases). Trimming left V 1 base short and J 3 bases short, with 10 bases between. The CDR3 covers 14 residues. CDR1 SGHRS and CDR2 YFSETQ come from the germline V gene. CDR3 region: CASSLFPGEETQYF. The CDR3 nucleotides read TGCGCCAGCAGCTTGTTCCCAGGGGAAGAGACCCAGTACTTC.

This chain connects TRBV2 to TRBJ1-2; the match to TRBD1 covers 7 bases. Per the germline V gene, CDR1 is SNHLY and CDR2 is FYNNEI. With V trimmed by 6 bases and J by 6 bases, 16 bases remained unmatched. CDR3 length equals 16 residues. CDR3 DNA sequence: TGTGCCAGCAGCCTCACCGCCGGGACAGTTATCGATGGCTACACCTTC. This gives the protein CASSLTAGTVIDGYTF.

The rearrangement joins TRBV5-5 to TRBJ1-2, with no clear D. The CDR3 extends over 16 amino acids. The ends were cut back, 0 bases at V and 8 bases at J, with 20 bases in the middle. The germline V gene encodes CDR1 SGHKS and CDR2 YYEKEE (reference sequence). This chain's CDR3 is CASSLDLGPGEGGYTF. CDR3 DNA sequence: TGTGCCAGCAGCTTGGATCTTGGACCAGGCGAGGGCGGCTACACCTTC.

The gene calls are TRBV30 and TRBJ2-3, with a tentative D call TRBD1 (5 bases). V was cut by 4 bases and J by 1 base, with 15 bases left in between. Germline CDR1 and CDR2: GTSNPN and SVGIG (reference sequence). CDR3 size: 15 residues. The CDR3 here is CAWMPWGGGTDTQYF. Here the CDR3 DNA reads TGTGCCTGGATGCCGTGGGGCGGAGGCACAGATACGCAGTATTTT.

The chain carries TRBV4-1 and TRBJ2-3, with D possibly matching TRBD2 (5 bases). Trimming removed 0 bases at V and 4 bases at J, with 8 bases between. This CDR3 is built from 14 residues. Germline V lookup: CDR1 MGHRA, CDR2 YSYEKL. CDR3 residues: CASSQDWGADTQYF. DNA of the CDR3: TGCGCCAGCAGCCAAGATTGGGGAGCAGATACGCAGTATTTT.

The chain is built from TRBV7-3 and TRBJ1-3; D unresolved. In germline, CDR1 is SGHTA, CDR2 FQGTGA. Trimming shortened V by 5 bases and J by 0 bases, and 17 bases separated the two germline ends. The CDR3 consists of 17 residues. CDR3 nucleotides: TGTGCCAGCAGCCCGATCCCTCGGTCGAGCTCTGGAAACACCATATATTTT. Protein sequence: CASSPIPRSSSGNTIYF.

This chain connects TRBV5-1 to TRBJ2-3; D perhaps matches TRBD2 (7 bases). This CDR3 contains 16 residues. Germline V gene data show CDR1 as SGHRS and CDR2 as YFSETQ. The V end lost 2 bases, the J end lost 2 bases, and 15 bases lay between the germline ends. CDR3 in amino acids: CASSFVIGGATDTQYF. In nucleotides, the CDR3 is TGCGCCAGCAGCTTCGTTATAGGGGGGGCCACAGATACGCAGTATTTT.